These T cell receptor beta chains were read from a single sample in a study of blood T cell repertoires in COVID-19. Assay used: immunoSEQ multiplex PCR; TCRdb lists only in-frame clones, some missing. The data show 200,000 to 250,000 clones, 82% seen once. Sequencing input: peripheral blood. All receptors derive from a woman of 80 years or more with acute or convalescent COVID-19. Both conserved end residues are part of each CDR3. A D gene is named only where the DNA matches it firmly. Size tells how often a clone was seen (once, few, many) or the class of an expanded clone, and some rows leave it out.

D gene: .
J gene: TRBJ2-5
V gene: TRBV7-2
clone size: .
CDR3 DNA: TGTGCCAGCAGCTTAATTGTTGGTAGGCCAGGTCAAGAGACCCAGTACTTC
CDR3 protein: CASSLIVGRPGQETQYF

D gene: TRBD2
J gene: TRBJ2-5
V gene: TRBV6-6
clone size: .
CDR3 DNA: TGTGCCAGCAGTTGGGGGGGGGCTAGCGGGCAAGAGACCCAGTACTTC
CDR3 protein: CASSWGGASGQETQYF

D gene: TRBD1
J gene: TRBJ2-5
V gene: TRBV9
clone size: once
CDR3 DNA: TGTGCCAGCAGCACCGGACAGGGGGCCGAGACCCAGTACTTC
CDR3 protein: CASSTGQGAETQYF

D gene: .
J gene: TRBJ1-4
V gene: TRBV4-1
clone size: .
CDR3 DNA: TGCGCCAGCAGCCAAATGTCGGGAATGCGGTATGAAAAACTGTTTTTT
CDR3 protein: CASSQMSGMRYEKLFF

D gene: TRBD1
J gene: TRBJ1-2
V gene: TRBV7-9
clone size: .
CDR3 DNA: TGTGCCAGCAGCCTCGACAGGGGTGGCTACACCTTC
CDR3 protein: CASSLDRGGYTF

D gene: TRBD1
J gene: TRBJ1-5
V gene: TRBV9
clone size: once
CDR3 DNA: TGTGCCAGCAGCACGGGACAGTTCAATCAGCCCCAGCATTTT
CDR3 protein: CASSTGQFNQPQHF

D gene: TRBD2
J gene: TRBJ2-5
V gene: TRBV19
clone size: .
CDR3 DNA: TGTGCCAGTAGTATAGGTCGGACTAGCGGGGGCCCCCAGAAGACCCAGTACTTC
CDR3 protein: CASSIGRTSGGPQKTQYF

D gene: .
J gene: TRBJ1-4
V gene: TRBV19
clone size: .
CDR3 DNA: TGTGCCACCCGTGGGAGACTTAATGAAAAACTGTTTTTT
CDR3 protein: CATRGRLNEKLFF

D gene: TRBD2
J gene: TRBJ2-1
V gene: TRBV5-6
clone size: few
CDR3 DNA: TGTGCCAGCAGCTTGGCTAGCGGGGGGAGGAATGAGCAGTTCTTC
CDR3 protein: CASSLASGGRNEQFF

D gene: TRBD1
J gene: TRBJ1-1
V gene: TRBV20-1
clone size: .
CDR3 DNA: TGCAGTGCTAGTAGTCCGAGACAGGGGATGAACACTGAAGCTTTCTTT
CDR3 protein: CSASSPRQGMNTEAFF

D gene: TRBD1
J gene: TRBJ1-4
V gene: TRBV10-3
clone size: .
CDR3 DNA: TGTGCCATCAGTGAGTCCCCGGGACAGGGAAATGAAAAACTGTTTTTT
CDR3 protein: CAISESPGQGNEKLFF

D gene: TRBD1
J gene: TRBJ1-1
V gene: TRBV29-1
clone size: .
CDR3 DNA: TGCAGCGTTGAAGTCTCCGGGACAGGGAGGTCTGAAGCTTTCTTT
CDR3 protein: CSVEVSGTGRSEAFF

D gene: .
J gene: TRBJ2-1
V gene: TRBV12-3/TRBV12-4
clone size: .
CDR3 DNA: TGTGCCAGCATCCTAAGAGGAGAAAGTGAGCAGTTCTTC
CDR3 protein: CASILRGESEQFF

D gene: TRBD2
J gene: TRBJ2-1
V gene: TRBV4-2
clone size: .
CDR3 DNA: TGTGCCAGCACCAGAGTGGGGGGGGTTTCCTACAATGAGCAGTTCTTC
CDR3 protein: CASTRVGGVSYNEQFF

D gene: .
J gene: TRBJ2-7
V gene: TRBV9
clone size: .
CDR3 DNA: TGTGCCAGCAGCGTAGCGGGGATAGGCATCCACTGGTACGAGCAGTACTTC
CDR3 protein: CASSVAGIGIHWYEQYF

D gene: .
J gene: TRBJ1-2
V gene: TRBV6-6
clone size: few
CDR3 DNA: TGTGCCAGCAGGGGAGAGGGCGCAAGCAGTGGCTACACCTTC
CDR3 protein: CASRGEGASSGYTF